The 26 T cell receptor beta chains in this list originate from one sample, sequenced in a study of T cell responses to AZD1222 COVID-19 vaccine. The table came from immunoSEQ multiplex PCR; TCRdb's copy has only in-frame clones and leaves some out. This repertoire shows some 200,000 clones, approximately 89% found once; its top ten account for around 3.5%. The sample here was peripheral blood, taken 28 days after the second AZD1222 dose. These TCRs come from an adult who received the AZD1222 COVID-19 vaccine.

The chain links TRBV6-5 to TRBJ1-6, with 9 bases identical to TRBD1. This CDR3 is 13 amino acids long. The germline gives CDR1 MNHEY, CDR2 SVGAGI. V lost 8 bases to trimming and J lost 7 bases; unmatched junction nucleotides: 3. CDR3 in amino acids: CASRDRVNSPLHF. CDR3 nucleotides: TGTGCCAGCCGGGACAGGGTGAATTCACCCCTCCACTTT.

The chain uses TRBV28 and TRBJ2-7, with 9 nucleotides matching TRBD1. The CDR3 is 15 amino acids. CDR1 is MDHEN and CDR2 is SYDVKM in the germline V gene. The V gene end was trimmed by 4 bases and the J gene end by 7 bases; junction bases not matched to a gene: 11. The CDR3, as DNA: TGTGCCAGCAGTTCGGCCGCGGGACAGGGCTGGGAGCAGTACTTC. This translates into CASSSAAGQGWEQYF.

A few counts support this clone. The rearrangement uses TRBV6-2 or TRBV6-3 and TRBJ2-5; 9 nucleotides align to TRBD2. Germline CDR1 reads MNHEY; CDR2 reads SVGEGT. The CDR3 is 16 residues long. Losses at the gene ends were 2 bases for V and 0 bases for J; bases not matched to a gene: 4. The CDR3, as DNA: TGTGCCAGCAGTTACGAACTAGCGGGTAACCAAGAGACCCAGTACTTC. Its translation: CASSYELAGNQETQYF.

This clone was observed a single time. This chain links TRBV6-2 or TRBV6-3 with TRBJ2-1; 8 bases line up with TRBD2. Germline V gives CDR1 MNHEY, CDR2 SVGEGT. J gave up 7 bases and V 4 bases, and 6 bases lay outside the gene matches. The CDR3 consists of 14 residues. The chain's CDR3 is CASSSQRERNEQFF. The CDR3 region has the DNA TGTGCCAGCAGTTCTCAGCGGGAGCGGAATGAGCAGTTCTTC.

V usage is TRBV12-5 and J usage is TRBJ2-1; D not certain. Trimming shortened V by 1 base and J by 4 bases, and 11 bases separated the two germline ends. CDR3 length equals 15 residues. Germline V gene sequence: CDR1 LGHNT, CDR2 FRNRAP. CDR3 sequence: CASGLGSVPYNEQFF. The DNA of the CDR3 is TGTGCTAGTGGTTTGGGTTCGGTACCTTACAATGAGCAGTTCTTC. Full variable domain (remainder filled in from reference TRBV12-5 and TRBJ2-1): DARVTQTPRHKVTEMGQEVTMRCQPILGHNTVFWYRQTMMQGLELLAYFRNRAPLDDSGMPKDRFSAEMPDATLATLKIQPSEPRDSAVYFCASGLGSVPYNEQFFGPGTRLTVL.

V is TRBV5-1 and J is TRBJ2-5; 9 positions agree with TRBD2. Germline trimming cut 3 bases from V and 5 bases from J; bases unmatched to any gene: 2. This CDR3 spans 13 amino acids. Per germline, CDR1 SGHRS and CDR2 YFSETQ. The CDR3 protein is CASSSSGGETQYF. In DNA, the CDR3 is TGCGCCAGCAGCTCCAGCGGGGGGGAGACCCAGTACTTC.

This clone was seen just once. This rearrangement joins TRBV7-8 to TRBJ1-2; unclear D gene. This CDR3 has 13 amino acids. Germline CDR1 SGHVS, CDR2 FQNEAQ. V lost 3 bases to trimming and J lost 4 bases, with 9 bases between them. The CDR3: CASSFEHLYGYTF. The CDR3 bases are TGTGCCAGCAGCTTCGAACACCTCTATGGCTACACCTTC.

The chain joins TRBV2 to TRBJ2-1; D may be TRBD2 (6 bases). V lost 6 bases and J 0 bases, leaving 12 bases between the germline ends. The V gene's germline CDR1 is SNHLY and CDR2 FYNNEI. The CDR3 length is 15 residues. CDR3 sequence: CASSLGSGSYNEQFF. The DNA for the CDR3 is TGTGCCAGCAGCCTGGGTAGCGGCTCCTACAATGAGCAGTTCTTC.

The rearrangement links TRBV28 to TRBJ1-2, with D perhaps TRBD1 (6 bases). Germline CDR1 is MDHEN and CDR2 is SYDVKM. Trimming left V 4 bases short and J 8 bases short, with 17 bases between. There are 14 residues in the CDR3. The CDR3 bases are TGTGCCAGCAGTTCGGTTGACCGGGGGCCGGGCTACACCTTC. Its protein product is CASSSVDRGPGYTF.

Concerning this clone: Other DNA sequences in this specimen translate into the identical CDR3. CDR3 amino acids: CASSLVGGPNTEAFF. Here the CDR3 DNA reads TGTGCCAGCAGCTTAGTTGGAGGGCCGAACACTGAAGCTTTCTTT. This chain uses TRBV11-2 with TRBJ1-1; no clear D gene. The CDR3 extends over 15 amino acids. Trimming removed 1 base at V and 1 base at J, with 10 bases between. Germline CDR1 is SGHAT and CDR2 is FQNNGV.

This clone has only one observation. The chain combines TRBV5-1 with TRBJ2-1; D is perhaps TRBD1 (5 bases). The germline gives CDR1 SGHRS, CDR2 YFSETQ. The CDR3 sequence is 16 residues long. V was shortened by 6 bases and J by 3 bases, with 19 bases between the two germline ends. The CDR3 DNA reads TGCGCCAGCATGCTCGCAGGGCTCACCGGCTACAATGAGCAGTTCTTC. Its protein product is CASMLAGLTGYNEQFF.

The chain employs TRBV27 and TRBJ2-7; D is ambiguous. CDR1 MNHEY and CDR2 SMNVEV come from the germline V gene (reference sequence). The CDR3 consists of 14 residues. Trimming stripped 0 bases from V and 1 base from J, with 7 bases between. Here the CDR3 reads CASSLSTDSYEQYF. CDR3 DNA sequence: TGTGCCAGCAGTTTATCCACAGATTCCTACGAGCAGTACTTC.

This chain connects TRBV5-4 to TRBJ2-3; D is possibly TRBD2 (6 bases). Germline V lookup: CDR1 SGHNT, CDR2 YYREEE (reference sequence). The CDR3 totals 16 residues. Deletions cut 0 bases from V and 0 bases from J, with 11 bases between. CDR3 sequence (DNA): TGTGCCAGCAGCTTGGAGAGGGGACTTAGCACAGATACGCAGTATTTT. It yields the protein CASSLERGLSTDTQYF.

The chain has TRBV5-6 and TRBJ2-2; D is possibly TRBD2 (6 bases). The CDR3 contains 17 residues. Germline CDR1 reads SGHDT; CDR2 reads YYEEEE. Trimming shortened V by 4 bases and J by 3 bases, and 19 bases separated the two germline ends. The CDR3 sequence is CASSGPSGRDDTGELFF. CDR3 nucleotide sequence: TGTGCCAGCAGCGGACCTTCGGGGCGGGATGACACCGGGGAGCTGTTTTTT.

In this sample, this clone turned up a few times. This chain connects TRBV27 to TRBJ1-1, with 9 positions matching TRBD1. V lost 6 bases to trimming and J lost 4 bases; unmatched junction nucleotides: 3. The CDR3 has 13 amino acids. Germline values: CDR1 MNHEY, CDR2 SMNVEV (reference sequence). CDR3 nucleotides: TGTGCCAGCAGGAGACAGGGGGTCACTGAAGCTTTCTTT. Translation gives CASRRQGVTEAFF.

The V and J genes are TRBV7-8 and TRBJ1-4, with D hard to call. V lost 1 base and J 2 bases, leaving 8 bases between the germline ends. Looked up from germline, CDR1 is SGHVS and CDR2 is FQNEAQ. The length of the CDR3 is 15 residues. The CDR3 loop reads CASSLVWGTNEKLFF. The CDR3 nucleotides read TGTGCCAGCAGCTTAGTGTGGGGTACTAATGAAAAACTGTTTTTT.

The CDR3: CASSKGTLNTGELFF. CDR3 coding DNA: TGTGCCAGCAGCAAAGGGACCCTGAACACCGGGGAGCTGTTTTTT. V usage is TRBV21-1 and J usage is TRBJ2-2. TRBV21-1 is a pseudogene segment. The CDR3 consists of 15 residues.

The CDR3 DNA follows: TGTGCCAGCAGTTACTCAGGGACAGGGAATCAGCCCCAGCATTTT. Protein: CASSYSGTGNQPQHF. V and J are TRBV6-5 and TRBJ1-5, with 9 nucleotides matching TRBD1. The junction had 1 base not matched to a gene; V was cut back by 0 bases and J by 4 bases. Germline V gene data show CDR1 as MNHEY and CDR2 as SVGAGI. This CDR3 has 15 amino acids.

In DNA, the CDR3 is TGTGCCAGCAGTCCCGGACTCAACACCGGGGAGCTGTTTTTT. Its protein product is CASSPGLNTGELFF. The chain carries TRBV6-5 and TRBJ2-2; possibly TRBD2 for D (5 bases). Germline V lookup: CDR1 MNHEY, CDR2 SVGAGI. The CDR3 sequence is 14 residues long. V was clipped by 5 bases and J by 2 bases, with 9 bases between them.

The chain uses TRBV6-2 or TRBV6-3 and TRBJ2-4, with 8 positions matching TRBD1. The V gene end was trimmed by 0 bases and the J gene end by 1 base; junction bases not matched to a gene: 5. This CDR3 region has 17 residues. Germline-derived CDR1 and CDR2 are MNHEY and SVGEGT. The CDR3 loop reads CASSYSQGAGAKNIQYF. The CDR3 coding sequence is TGTGCCAGCAGTTACTCTCAGGGGGCAGGGGCCAAAAACATTCAGTACTTC.

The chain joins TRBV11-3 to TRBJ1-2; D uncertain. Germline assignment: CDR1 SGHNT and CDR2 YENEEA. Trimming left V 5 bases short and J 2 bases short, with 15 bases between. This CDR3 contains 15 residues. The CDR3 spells CASSHPRAANYGYTF. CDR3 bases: TGTGCCAGCAGCCACCCCCGGGCCGCAAACTATGGCTACACCTTC.

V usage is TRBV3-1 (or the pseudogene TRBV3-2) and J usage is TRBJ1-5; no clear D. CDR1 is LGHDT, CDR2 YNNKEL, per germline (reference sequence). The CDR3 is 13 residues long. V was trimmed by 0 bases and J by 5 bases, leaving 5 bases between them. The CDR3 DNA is TGTGCCAGCAGCCAAGAATATGATCAGCCCCAGCATTTT. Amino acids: CASSQEYDQPQHF.

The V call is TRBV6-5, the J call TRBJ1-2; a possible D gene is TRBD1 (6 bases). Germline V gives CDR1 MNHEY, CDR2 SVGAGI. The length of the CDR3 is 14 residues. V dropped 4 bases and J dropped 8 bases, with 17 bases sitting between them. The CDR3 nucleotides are TGTGCCAGCAGTTCCGGACTGACAGGAGGAGGCTACACCTTC. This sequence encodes CASSSGLTGGGYTF.

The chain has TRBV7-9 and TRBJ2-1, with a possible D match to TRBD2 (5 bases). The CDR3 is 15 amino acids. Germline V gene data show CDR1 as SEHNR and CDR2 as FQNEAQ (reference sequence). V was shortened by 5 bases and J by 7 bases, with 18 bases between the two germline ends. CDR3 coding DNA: TGTGCCAGCAGCCTTCGAGGAGGCAGTTCTAATGAGCAGTTCTTC. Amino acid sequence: CASSLRGGSSNEQFF.

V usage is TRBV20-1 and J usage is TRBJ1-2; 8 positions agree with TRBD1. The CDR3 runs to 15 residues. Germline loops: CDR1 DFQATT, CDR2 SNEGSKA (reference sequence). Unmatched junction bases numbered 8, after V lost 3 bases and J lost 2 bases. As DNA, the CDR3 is TGCAGTGCTAGTGGTTTGGGACAGGAGAACTATGGCTACACCTTC. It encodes CSASGLGQENYGYTF.

As DNA, the CDR3 is TGCAGTGCTAGTCGCCACTTGGATCAGCCCCAGCATTTT. The encoded protein is CSASRHLDQPQHF. The V and J genes are TRBV20-1 and TRBJ1-5; D call uncertain. V lost 3 bases to trimming and J lost 5 bases, with 11 bases between them. Germline values: CDR1 DFQATT, CDR2 SNEGSKA (reference sequence). This CDR3 has 13 residues.